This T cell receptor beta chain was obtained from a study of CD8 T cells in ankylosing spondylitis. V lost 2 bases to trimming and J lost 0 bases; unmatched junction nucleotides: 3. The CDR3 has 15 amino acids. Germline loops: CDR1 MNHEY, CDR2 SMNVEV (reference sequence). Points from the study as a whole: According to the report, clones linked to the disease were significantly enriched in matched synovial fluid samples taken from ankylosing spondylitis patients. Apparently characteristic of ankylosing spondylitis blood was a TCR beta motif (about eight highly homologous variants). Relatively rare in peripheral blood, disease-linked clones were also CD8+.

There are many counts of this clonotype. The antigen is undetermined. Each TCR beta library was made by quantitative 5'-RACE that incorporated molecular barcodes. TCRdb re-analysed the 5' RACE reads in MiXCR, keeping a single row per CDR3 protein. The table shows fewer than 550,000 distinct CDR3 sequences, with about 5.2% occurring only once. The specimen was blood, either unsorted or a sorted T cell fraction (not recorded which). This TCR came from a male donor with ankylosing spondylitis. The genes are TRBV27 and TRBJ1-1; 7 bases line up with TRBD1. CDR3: CASSLLRGMNTEAFF. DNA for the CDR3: TGTGCCAGCAGTTTACTCAGGGGGATGAACACTGAAGCTTTCTTT.